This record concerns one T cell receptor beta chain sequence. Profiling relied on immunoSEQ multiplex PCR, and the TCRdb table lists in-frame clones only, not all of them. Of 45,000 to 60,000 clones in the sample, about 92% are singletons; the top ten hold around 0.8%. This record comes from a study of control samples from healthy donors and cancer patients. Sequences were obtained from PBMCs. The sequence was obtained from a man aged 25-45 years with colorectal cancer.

CDR3 nucleotides: TGTGCTTCAGAGCGGGGGGCCATTCAAGAGACCCAGTACTTC. The encoded protein is CASERGAIQETQYF. This rearrangement joins TRBV30 to TRBJ2-5, with 9 bases aligning to TRBD2. The CDR3 extends over 14 amino acids. CDR1 GTSNPN and CDR2 SVGIG come from the germline V gene (reference sequence).